The rows below give T cell receptor beta chains drawn from one sample of a study of T cells in Graves' hyperthyroidism and ophthalmopathy. Each CDR3 protein is one row after TCRdb ran MiXCR on the multiplex PCR reads. The top ten hold 45% to 50% of the sample, which has around 490,000 distinct CDR3 sequences, nearly 20% seen once. The sample taken for sequencing was blood. These receptors originate from a man aged 35 to 55 with Graves' ophthalmopathy. CDR3s leave out the opening cysteine and the closing phenylalanine or tryptophan. Size is omitted from some rows. Given values are once, few, many or a class for expanded clones.

>TRBJ1-2|TRBV6-1|few
ASSRQGAQVYGYT
>TRBJ2-4|TRBV20-1|.
SARPPDIFGNIQY
>TRBJ1-4|TRBV29-1|.
SVAGGRANEKLF
>TRBJ2-2|TRBV24-1|few
ATSDEKGEKVGELF
>TRBJ1-2|TRBV6-1|.
ASSEGTGLYGYT
>TRBJ2-7|TRBV28|many
ASSRPSGRGTYEQY
>TRBJ2-2|TRBV20-1|few
SAGWREGSGGELF
>TRBJ1-1|TRBV5-1|many
ASMRAENTEAF
>TRBJ1-6|TRBV7-9|many
ASSWTGESPLH
>TRBJ2-2|TRBV20-1|few
SARRGNTGELF
>TRBJ2-1|TRBV2|many
ASSGIGGSSYNEQF
>TRBJ1-1|TRBV19|few
ASSMSMNTEAF
>TRBJ2-7|TRBV7-8|few
ASTVGPSIYEQY
>TRBJ1-5|TRBV18|.
ASSRGTGDQPQH
>TRBJ2-7|TRBV18|.
ASPPELAGDSYEQY
>TRBJ2-3|TRBV18|many
ASSPPGTAGVDTQY
>TRBJ1-2|TRBV7-9|.
ASSLAGSRGYT
>TRBJ2-3|TRBV5-6|few
ASSSQTSGPRDTQY
>TRBJ2-3|TRBV6-2/TRBV6-3|many
ASSYSRRNLALDTQY
>TRBJ1-2|TRBV6-6|many
ASSYANVKDRGGYT
>TRBJ2-7|TRBV20-1|.
SARDPGGNYEQY
>TRBJ2-4|TRBV14|.
ASSPRTGQGTNIQY
>TRBJ2-3|TRBV4-2|.
ASSQASGRATQY
>TRBJ2-3|TRBV14|few
ASSPRGPSVADTQY
>TRBJ2-7|TRBV7-8|many
ASSLVGGRTGHYEQY
>TRBJ2-1|TRBV3-1|.
ASSQGGLLGEQF
>TRBJ2-1|TRBV24-1|.
ATSEPGQGVANEQF
>TRBJ2-1|TRBV20-1|.
SAHRGGGANEQF
>TRBJ2-3|TRBV7-9|many
ASSLERLAGDFDTQY
>TRBJ2-7|TRBV12-3/TRBV12-4|many
ASSSDTWLSEQY
>TRBJ2-7|TRBV27|many
ASSPTDSYEQY
>TRBJ1-4|TRBV4-1|.
ASSLGGANEKLF
>TRBJ1-5|TRBV6-1|many
ASSEHDRSGDQPQH
>.|TRBV25-1|once
ASSLGWTSGDNEQY
>TRBJ2-7|TRBV18|few
ASSPIVRTSPLPYEQY
>TRBJ1-2|TRBV11-2|many
ASSLGRSEGYGYT
>TRBJ2-1|TRBV20-1|few
SARDPGGGSYNEQF
>TRBJ1-5|TRBV11-2|.
ASSPGTGSVQPQH
>TRBJ2-3|TRBV18|many
ASSQNAGAADTQY
>TRBJ1-1|TRBV10-3|.
AISEPATGTLNTEAF
>TRBJ1-2|TRBV5-1|.
ASSLETVSYGYT
>TRBJ2-7|TRBV9|few
ASSVGSSGDSYEQY